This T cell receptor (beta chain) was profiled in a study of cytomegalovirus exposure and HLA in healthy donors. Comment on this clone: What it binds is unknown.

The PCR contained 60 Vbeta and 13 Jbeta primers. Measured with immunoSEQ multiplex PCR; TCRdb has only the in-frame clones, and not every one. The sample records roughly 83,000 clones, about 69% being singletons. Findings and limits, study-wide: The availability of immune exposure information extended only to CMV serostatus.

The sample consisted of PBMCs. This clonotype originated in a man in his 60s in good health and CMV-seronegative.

CDR3 amino acids: CASTPGASLPHNEQFF. The CDR3 DNA sequence: TGCGCCAGCACCCCAGGTGCCTCACTTCCCCACAATGAGCAGTTCTTC. J is TRBJ2-1 and V is TRBV10-2, with D unresolved. The CDR3 spans 16 residues. V dropped 7 bases and J dropped 5 bases, with 21 bases sitting between them. The germline V gene encodes CDR1 WSHSY and CDR2 SAAADI.